This T cell receptor beta chain was identified during a study of cytomegalovirus exposure and HLA in healthy donors. Study summary: A subsequent analysis reported that the roughly 120 validation repertoires were produced on the same platform that had also been used for the roughly 670 first-cohort repertoires.

Some clones are missing from TCRdb's copy, which holds only in-frame ones; the method was immunoSEQ multiplex PCR. The top ten hold approximately 3.5% of the sample, which has 65,000 to 80,000 clones, around 94% seen once. The CDR3 extends over 13 amino acids. In germline, CDR1 is SEHNR, CDR2 FQNEAQ (reference sequence). The trim removed 8 bases at V and 3 bases at J, leaving 6 bases unmatched. Study-wide findings and caveats: Cytomegalovirus status was reportedly diagnosed by the classifier with high specificity and sensitivity. As confirmed in vitro, three CMV-associated chains were specific for CMV antigens.

Worth noting for this clone: Its target is unknown.

The sequencing input was PBMCs. The origin of this receptor is a woman younger than 35 in good health and CMV-seropositive. The V gene is TRBV7-9, the J gene TRBJ2-7, with 8 bases lining up with TRBD1. CDR3 sequence reads: CASGRQGYYEQYF. In DNA, the CDR3 is TGTGCCAGCGGGAGACAGGGGTACTACGAGCAGTACTTC.